This paragraph reports one TCR beta chain. TCRdb's copy holds only in-frame clones and misses some; the assay was immunoSEQ multiplex PCR. The sample lists 100,000 to 150,000 clones, about nine tenths occurring once. This specimen belongs to a study of T cell responses to AZD1222 COVID-19 vaccine. There are 14 residues in the CDR3. Germline CDR1 and CDR2: LGHDT and YNNKEL (reference sequence). Trimming took off 3 bases at V and 3 bases at J, with 12 bases between the two ends. This chain connects TRBV3-1 (or the pseudogene TRBV3-2) to TRBJ2-7, with D perhaps TRBD1 or TRBD2 (5 bases each). This clonotype was obtained from an adult in good health. Material: peripheral blood, obtained on day 0 of AZD1222 vaccination. The CDR3 DNA reads TGTGCCAGCAGCCACGCCGGGACGGTCTACGAGCAGTACTTC. It yields the protein CASSHAGTVYEQYF.